The clone carrying this TCR beta chain was recorded at least ten times. RNA transcripts provided the source from which TCR beta CDR3 regions were amplified. TCR CDR3 regions were first amplified by RT-PCR with HTBI primers. One entry per CDR3 protein results from TCRdb running MiXCR on the multiplex PCR reads. The table includes around 350,000 distinct CDR3 sequences, about a fifth detected once. Trimming took off 5 bases at V and 5 bases at J, with 18 bases between the two ends. This CDR3 is built from 15 residues. This sample is part of a study of T cells in Graves' hyperthyroidism and ophthalmopathy.

The V gene is TRBV12-3 or TRBV12-4, the J gene TRBJ2-5; D may correspond to TRBD1 or TRBD2 (5 bases each). Sequencing was done on a sample of blood. This clonotype originated in a young woman with Graves' hyperthyroidism. CDR3 sequence reads: CASSPPLGEMETQYF. The CDR3 nucleotides are TGTGCCAGCAGTCCCCCGTTGGGGGAAATGGAGACCCAGTACTTC.